Presented here are 2 T cell receptor beta chains from one specimen sequenced in a study of cytomegalovirus exposure and HLA in healthy donors. PCR involved 60 Vbeta and 13 Jbeta primers. This table comes from immunoSEQ multiplex PCR, and its TCRdb copy is limited to in-frame clones, with some not included. The table records approximately 150,000 clones, about four fifths of them present only once. The material sequenced was PBMCs. These receptors came from a woman in her fifties or sixties in good health and CMV-seronegative.

The V gene is TRBV7-9, the J gene TRBJ1-6; 7 positions agree with TRBD1. The germline CDR1 and CDR2 sequences are SEHNR and FQNEAQ (reference sequence). With 5 bases clipped from V and 7 bases from J, the junction kept 8 bases outside the gene matches. This CDR3 spans 15 amino acids. CDR3 residues: CASSPKGQRNSPLHF. CDR3 bases: TGTGCCAGCAGCCCAAAGGGACAGAGGAATTCACCCCTCCACTTT.

V gene TRBV10-3 combines with J gene TRBJ2-1; TRBD2 matches at 9 bases. The trim removed 3 bases at V and 7 bases at J, leaving 7 bases unmatched. CDR1 and CDR2 (germline): ENHRY, SYGVKD. The CDR3 is 15 residues long. Written as DNA, the CDR3 is TGTGCCATCAGTGACTGGCGGGGGGGCAAGAATGAGCAGTTCTTC. This translates into CAISDWRGGKNEQFF.